The entry that follows covers one T cell receptor (beta chain) sequence. CDR1 is LGHNA and CDR2 is YNFKEQ in the germline V gene. CDR3 length: 15 residues. J lost 2 bases, V lost 3 bases, and 5 bases had no gene match. The TCRbeta library incorporated unique molecular identifiers. TCRdb reanalysed the PCR reads using MiXCR and keeps one entry per CDR3 protein. The sample has some 590,000 distinct CDR3 sequences; more than 9% are singletons. The sample belongs to a study of T-cell reconstitution after alpha-beta-depleted transplantation in children. The source of this sequence is a human donor who donated a stem cell graft to a child with acute myeloid leukemia. This specimen was PBMCs from the stem cell graft donor, taken from the stem cell graft. The V and J genes are TRBV4-2 and TRBJ2-7; TRBD2 matches 9 bases. The CDR3 region is CASSQTLAGAYEQYF. The CDR3, as DNA: TGTGCCAGCAGCCAGACCTTAGCGGGAGCCTACGAGCAGTACTTC.